This note documents a single TCR beta chain sequence. Its cognate antigen is unknown. Researchers took RNA transcripts and amplified the TCR beta CDR3 regions from them. Primed by the HTBI set, a first-round RT-PCR was run on the TCR CDR3. TCRdb re-derived calls from the multiplex PCR reads in MiXCR, one entry per CDR3 protein. In the table there are a few hundred thousand distinct CDR3 sequences, 14% of which are singletons. The sample originates from a study of T cells in Graves' hyperthyroidism and ophthalmopathy. Study outcomes and limitations: Most clonotypes expanded in the thyroid (above 0.001) were also present in blood.

V dropped 6 bases and J dropped 4; count of bases not matched to a gene: 13. This CDR3 region has 17 residues. The material sequenced was blood. This clonotype was obtained from a woman aged 40 to 55 with Graves' hyperthyroidism. J is TRBJ2-3 and V is TRBV12-3 or TRBV12-4, with 10 bases lining up with TRBD1. CDR3 residues: CASSSRPGQGRADTQYF. CDR3 in DNA: TGTGCCAGCAGCTCCCGCCCGGGACAGGGGAGAGCAGATACGCAGTATTTT.